This entry concerns a single T cell receptor (beta chain). Its antigen target is currently unknown. One end of the junction does not line up with germline, which may come from a read error. The CDR3 holds 13 amino acids from the cysteine to the phenylalanine. The read is trimmed to its CDR3 DNA, 39 bases read in frame from base 1. According to the germline V gene, CDR1 reads SGHDT and CDR2 reads YYEEEE. The library came from 5' RACE. Sequenced using a NextSeq 500. In the TCR library protocol, unique molecular identifiers were attached to individual cDNA molecules to correct for PCR bias and sequencing error. Sequencing covered both TCR alpha and beta chains, and within each sample the abundances of alpha and beta sequences were tightly co-correlated. Processing in the source paper ran as follows. Decombinator V4 was used to perform V gene, J gene and CDR3 annotation of TCR sequences. Expanded TCRs were defined as changing significantly between any two time points under a Poisson model with p below 0.0001. TCR abundances were normalised to the total number of TCRs sequenced per sample and were expressed as counts per million. TRAV1-2 paired with TRAJ12, TRAJ20 or TRAJ33 defined MAIT TCRs, while TRAV10 paired with TRAJ18 defined iNKT TCRs. VDJdb, accessed 1 November 2021, was searched for CMV, EBV and SARS-CoV-2 annotated TCRs, with TCRs annotated for multiple antigens excluded. The public reads were run again by TCRdb, first through fastp at Q25 and then through MiXCR, and only productive beta chains were kept. Rows with one shared CDR3 protein collapse into an entry with the most common genes and DNA. TCRdb, rather than the study authors, made the V and J calls. In all, the sample holds tens of thousands of distinct CDR3 sequences, and approximately 9.2% of those were seen once. The top ten clones comprise roughly 12% of the sample.

The sample is drawn from a study of early T cells in non-severe SARS-CoV-2 infection (dated by TCRdb to 2020 to 2023). Concerning the study at large: Because TCR sequencing was done on bulk RNA from unsorted whole blood, the alpha and beta chains could not be paired. Results and caveats for the whole study, not just this receptor: VDJdb matching was skewed toward anti-spike CD8 responses and likely underestimated virus-specific expansions, missing private and CD4 specificities.

Set within a cohort of healthcare workers in London, UK, this nested case-control study involved weekly PCR testing of nasopharyngeal swabs along with blood sampling. Between 23 and 31 March 2020, the week of the UK lockdown, healthcare workers were enrolled and then followed up weekly for as long as 16 weeks. The rearranged segments are TRBV5-6 and TRBJ2-1; TRBD1 aligns with 8 central bases. The source is an adult who was a healthcare worker with PCR-confirmed SARS-CoV-2 infection or an uninfected control (not recorded which). The sample in question was whole blood, obtained at baseline. The CDR3 protein sequence reads: CASSLLTGGEKFF. The nucleotides are TGTGCCAGCAGCTTGCTCACAGGGGGTGAGAAGTTCTTC.